This T cell receptor (beta chain) came from a study of blood T cell repertoires in COVID-19 (dated by TCRdb to 2019 to 2021). About the study as a whole: Samples covering the acute and convalescent phases of COVID-19 were provided by collaborators in the United States, Italy and Spain. HLA class I and class II types, where available, came from metadata supplied by the sample provider rather than from assay-based typing. The repertoires were made available in a free public database intended to serve as a resource for research on the immune response to SARS-CoV-2. The prospective study material was composed of cDNA or gDNA derived from T cells, B-cell-depleted T cells, or PBMCs. Samples came from the ongoing ImmuneRACE study (first 160 participants) plus 1,254 subjects from 6 global collaborators. A de-identified subject ID, COVID-19 status, age in years and sex were almost always included in the sample metadata. The dataset comprised deeply sampled blood TCRbeta repertoires from subjects exposed to, actively infected with, or recovered from COVID-19. Here is what the overall study found, with its caveats: The quantity of clinical and demographic metadata differed by source and by participant and was supplied without curation.

As concerns this clone: Its antigen target is currently unknown. No base quality values were provided; no much bigger clone lies one nucleotide off.

Whole blood was collected in K2EDTA tubes by collaborating institutions according to the institutions' own protocols. For TCRbeta analysis, collaborators shipped samples in one of three forms: frozen whole blood, isolated PBMCs, or DNA extracted from either of those sample types. The immunoSEQ Assay, a bias-controlled multiplex PCR, was used to amplify TCRbeta CDR3 regions from genomic DNA. The source study handled its data this way. The number of nucleated cells in each sample was estimated from the amplification of reference gene primers within the assay. To quantify the absolute abundance of each unique TCRbeta CDR3 rearrangement, sequence reads were collapsed and filtered. For each sample, productive Simpson clonality was calculated by taking the square root of Simpson's diversity index across productive rearrangements. As stored in TCRdb, this immuneACCESS dataset retains in-frame rearrangements with V and J assigned. A fraction of the clones does not appear; measured against another copy, unresolved V genes explain less than half of the discrepancy, and the remainder lacks a known reason. V and J calls plus clone size are reproduced from that table; the DNA served to infer D and trimming. The sample has 40,000 to 55,000 clones on record, 82% of them singletons. Clones ranked in the top ten supply approximately 4% of the sample.

The sequencing sample was made of peripheral blood. The clonotype originates from a woman between 65 and 79 years old with acute or convalescent COVID-19.

The CDR3 reads as follows: CASSLQDRGTGELFF. The DNA sequence reads TGTGCCAGCAGCTTACAAGACAGGGGCACCGGGGAGCTGTTTTTT. This receptor chain uses TRBV11-1 and TRBJ2-2, with 8 middle bases fitting TRBD1. The junction shows trimming of 2 bases on V and 4 bases on J, and the gene matches do not reach 3 bases of it. The CDR3 covers 15 residues, taking in both the cysteine and the phenylalanine. The sequence is cut down to CDR3 DNA, 45 bases in frame from base 1. CDR1 and CDR2, per the germline V gene (reference sequence), are SGHAT and FQDESV.